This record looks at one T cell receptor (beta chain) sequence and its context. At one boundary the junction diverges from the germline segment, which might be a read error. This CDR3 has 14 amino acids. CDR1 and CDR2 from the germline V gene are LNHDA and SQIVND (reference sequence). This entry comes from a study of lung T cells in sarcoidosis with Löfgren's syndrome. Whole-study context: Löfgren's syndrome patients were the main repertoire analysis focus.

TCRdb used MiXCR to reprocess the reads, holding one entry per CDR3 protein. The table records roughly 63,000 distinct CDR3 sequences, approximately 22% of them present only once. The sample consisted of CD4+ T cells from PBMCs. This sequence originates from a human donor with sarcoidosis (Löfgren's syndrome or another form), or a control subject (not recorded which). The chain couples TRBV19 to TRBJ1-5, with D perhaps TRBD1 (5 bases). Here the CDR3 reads CASGIDSSNQPQHF. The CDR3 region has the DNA TGTGCCAGTGGTATCGACAGCTCGAATCAGCCCCAGCATTTT. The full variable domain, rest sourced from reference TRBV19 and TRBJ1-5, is DGGITQSPKYLFRKEGQNVTLSCEQNLNHDAMYWYRQDPGQGLRLIYYSQIVNDFQKGDIAEGYSVSREKKESFPLTVTSAQKNPTAFYLCASGIDSSNQPQHFGDGTRLSIL.